These T cell receptor beta chains were read from a single sample in a study of shared clonotypes between healthy human individuals. Sequencing used immunoSEQ multiplex PCR; TCRdb keeps in-frame clones, though not all of them. Of 2 million to 2.5 million clones in the sample, 90% to 96% were seen once. The specimen was naive CD4+ T cells sorted from blood. These receptors were obtained from a man aged 18 to 35 in good health. Both conserved end residues are part of each CDR3. The D gene is left open where the match is weak. Some rows have no size entry. The others give once, few or many, or a class for an expanded clone.

>-|TRBJ2-3|-|TRBV30
TGTGCCTGGAGTGCGCCCAGATACGCGCAGTATTTT
CAWSAPRYAQYF
>-|TRBJ2-3|-|TRBV9
TGTGCCAGCAGCGTAGAACACTCCACAGATACGCAGTATTTT
CASSVEHSTDTQYF
>TRBD2|TRBJ2-5|-|TRBV29-1
TGCAGCGTTGAAGGTGGATATACGAAGGGACTAGCGGGAGAGGGAGTCCAGTACTTC
CSVEGGYTKGLAGEGVQYF
>TRBD1|TRBJ1-4|-|TRBV6-1
TGTGCCAGCAGCCCGGGACAGGGAAATGAAAAACTGTTTTTT
CASSPGQGNEKLFF
>-|TRBJ1-2|-|TRBV4-2
TGTGCCAGCAGCCAAGGGGCAGGGTATGGCTACACCTTC
CASSQGAGYGYTF
>TRBD2|TRBJ2-3|few|TRBV5-1
TGCGCCAGCAGCCCCGGACTAGCGGGGGCCACAGATACGCAGTATTTT
CASSPGLAGATDTQYF
>-|TRBJ1-5|-|TRBV6-6
TGTGCCAGCAGTTACCCGCCGGACAGTAGCAATCAGCCCCAGCATTTT
CASSYPPDSSNQPQHF
>TRBD2|TRBJ2-1|-|TRBV6-5
TGTGCCAGCAGCCGACTAGCGGGAGACCGGGAGCAGTTCTTC
CASSRLAGDREQFF
>-|TRBJ2-4|-|TRBV5-1
TGCGCCAGCAGCTTGGCGGGCAGTCTAGCCAAAAACATTCAGTACTTC
CASSLAGSLAKNIQYF
>TRBD1|TRBJ1-5|-|TRBV5-1
TGCGCCAGCAGCTTGGAGGGTGCCGGGACAGGGGGCAGGCAGCCCCAGCATTTT
CASSLEGAGTGGRQPQHF
>TRBD1|TRBJ1-5|-|TRBV27
TGTGCCAGCCGCCCCAGGACAGGGGGCCTCACTTATAGCAATCAGCCCCAGCATTTT
CASRPRTGGLTYSNQPQHF
>-|TRBJ1-3|-|TRBV30
TGTGCCTGGAGTTTCTCTGGAAACACCATATATTTT
CAWSFSGNTIYF
>-|TRBJ2-3|-|TRBV18
TGTGCCAGCTCACTGGTAGATACGCAGTATTTT
CASSLVDTQYF
>-|TRBJ2-1|-|TRBV14
TGTGCCAGCAGCCAAGCGTCCGGGAGTCTACAGTTCTTC
CASSQASGSLQFF
>-|TRBJ1-3|-|TRBV11-2
TGTGCCAGCAGCTTGCGAGGACCGTCGGCTACAAACACCATATATTTT
CASSLRGPSATNTIYF
>-|TRBJ2-3|-|TRBV30
TGTGCCTGGGTTAGCTGGGGCACAGATACGCAGTATTTT
CAWVSWGTDTQYF
>-|TRBJ1-6|-|TRBV19
TGTGCCAGTAGCCCAGGGGTACGCGGTTCACCCCTCCACTTT
CASSPGVRGSPLHF
>-|TRBJ2-2|-|TRBV5-1
TGCGCCAGCAGCTTGCCGCTCGACACCGGGGAGCTGTTTTTT
CASSLPLDTGELFF
>TRBD1|TRBJ1-5|-|TRBV10-3
TGTGCCATCAGCCCAGGGGGAGGTCACCAGCCCCAGCATTTT
CAISPGGGHQPQHF
>-|TRBJ2-3|-|TRBV7-9
TGTGCCAGCAGCCAGTCCGATACGCAGTATTTT
CASSQSDTQYF
>TRBD2|TRBJ2-5|-|TRBV5-1
TGCGCCTCGTCGGGTAGCGGGGTCCTCCAGACCCAGTACTTC
CASSGSGVLQTQYF
>-|TRBJ1-5|-|TRBV6-1
TGTGCCAGCAGTGAAGTTTCAGTAGGTCAGCCCCAGCATTTT
CASSEVSVGQPQHF
>TRBD1|TRBJ2-7|-|TRBV6-6
TGTGCCAGCAGTCGGGACAGGGAACACGAGCAGTACTTC
CASSRDREHEQYF
>TRBD1|TRBJ1-1|-|TRBV6-5
TGTGCCAGCAAGAAGGGGGCGGGAGCTTTCTTT
CASKKGAGAFF
>-|TRBJ2-2|-|TRBV29-1
TGCAGCGTTGGACTGGGGGCCGGGGAGCTGTTTTTT
CSVGLGAGELFF
>-|TRBJ1-5|once|TRBV18
TGTGCCAGCTCACCACCCTACGAAGGGGGTCAGCCCCAGCATTTT
CASSPPYEGGQPQHF
>TRBD2|TRBJ2-3|-|TRBV7-2
TGTGCCAGCAGCCCCGGGACTAGCGTTAGCACAGATACGCAGTATTTT
CASSPGTSVSTDTQYF
>-|TRBJ1-5|-|TRBV5-1
TGCGCCAGCAGCTTGGGGTCAGGCAATCAGCCCCAGCATTTT
CASSLGSGNQPQHF
>-|TRBJ2-7|-|TRBV12-5
TGTGCTAGTGGTTTGGGGATCCGGTCCTACGAGCAGTACTTC
CASGLGIRSYEQYF
>TRBD2|TRBJ2-7|few|TRBV10-1
TGCGCCAGCAGTGAGGGACTAGCGGGGCCCTACGAGCAGTACTTC
CASSEGLAGPYEQYF
>TRBD1|TRBJ2-2|-|TRBV7-2
TGTGCCAGCACCTCCAGCAGGGGGAGTGGCGGGGAGCTGTTTTTT
CASTSSRGSGGELFF
>-|TRBJ2-3|-|TRBV11-2
TGTGCCAGCAGCTTAGCCACGGGGGTGAGCACAGATACGCAGTATTTT
CASSLATGVSTDTQYF
>-|TRBJ2-2|-|TRBV9
TGTGCCAGCAGCGTCCGGGACGGAGGCACCGGGGAGCTGTTTTTT
CASSVRDGGTGELFF
>-|TRBJ1-1|-|TRBV13
TGTGCCAGCAGGCGGGGGCAGGAGGGCACTGAAGCTTTCTTT
CASRRGQEGTEAFF
>-|TRBJ2-7|-|TRBV5-1
TGCGCCAGCAGCTTCCGGACTACCTTCAGCTACGAGCAGTACTTC
CASSFRTTFSYEQYF
>TRBD1|TRBJ1-1|-|TRBV5-6
TGTGCCAGCAAGGGACAGCTGAACACTGAAGCTTTCTTT
CASKGQLNTEAFF
>TRBD1|TRBJ2-3|-|TRBV5-1
TGCGCCAGCAGCCCGGACAGGGCAAGCACAGATACGCAGTATTTT
CASSPDRASTDTQYF
>-|TRBJ2-2|-|TRBV25-1
TGTGCCAGCAGTGTCCCGGGTTCTCCCACCGGGGAGCTGTTTTTT
CASSVPGSPTGELFF
>-|TRBJ1-5|-|TRBV28
TGTGCCAGCAGGGGTGGTAGCAATCAGCCCCAGCATTTT
CASRGGSNQPQHF
>TRBD1|TRBJ1-3|-|TRBV27
TGTGCCAGCAGTCCAACAGACAGGGGGGCTGGAAACACCATATATTTT
CASSPTDRGAGNTIYF
>-|TRBJ2-7|-|TRBV5-1
TGCGCCAGCAGCGCCTTACAGGGCTACGAGCAGTACTTC
CASSALQGYEQYF
>-|TRBJ1-1|-|TRBV5-1
TGCGCCAGCAGCCCCGGGCACGGGCCGAACACTGAAGCTTTCTTT
CASSPGHGPNTEAFF
>TRBD1|TRBJ2-1|-|TRBV19
TGTGCCAGTAGTATAGCCGGGACAGGGAACTACAATGAGCAGTTCTTC
CASSIAGTGNYNEQFF
>TRBD1|TRBJ1-1|-|TRBV10-3
TGTGCCACCAGAATACAGGGGGGGAGGACTGAAGCTTTCTTT
CATRIQGGRTEAFF
>TRBD2|TRBJ2-5|-|TRBV25-1
TGTGCCAGCAAGGGGACTAGCGGGCAAGAGACCCAGTACTTC
CASKGTSGQETQYF
>-|TRBJ1-1|-|TRBV10-3
TGTGCCATCAGTGAAAAGGCTTTGAACACTGAAGCTTTCTTT
CAISEKALNTEAFF
>-|TRBJ1-4|-|TRBV7-2
TGTGCCAGCAGCTTAGTCTCAGGGACCCTCACTAATGAAAAACTGTTTTTT
CASSLVSGTLTNEKLFF
>-|TRBJ2-7|-|TRBV7-8
TGTGCCAGCAGCGGATTCACGGTGGCGGACAGACAGATCTACGAGCAGTACTTC
CASSGFTVADRQIYEQYF
>-|TRBJ2-7|-|TRBV29-1
TGCAGCGTTGGTCAGTCCTCCTACGAGCAGTACTTC
CSVGQSSYEQYF